This T cell receptor beta chain derives from a study of blood T cell repertoires in COVID-19. Using immunoSEQ multiplex PCR, the repertoire was profiled, and TCRdb retains in-frame clones only, with some absent. Altogether roughly 100,000 clones are present, 70% to 90% being singletons, with the ten largest covering 9.5% to 10%. CDR3 length: 16 amino acids. V was pared by 4 bases and J by 0 bases, with 1 base of the junction left unmatched. Germline values: CDR1 SGHVS, CDR2 FQNEAQ. The sequence came from a man aged 35 to 55 with active or convalescent COVID-19. J is TRBJ1-4 and V is TRBV7-8, with TRBD1 identical over 11 bases. Material for sequencing was peripheral blood. The CDR3 is CASSWGQGATNEKLFF. The DNA for the CDR3 is TGTGCCAGCAGCTGGGGACAGGGGGCAACTAATGAAAAACTGTTTTTT.